The entry below gives a single T cell receptor beta chain sequence along with its context. The ends were cut back, 5 bases at V and 4 bases at J, with 11 bases in the middle. Germline lookup yields CDR1 SEHNR and CDR2 FQNEAQ (reference sequence). The CDR3 covers 13 residues. Data came from immunoSEQ multiplex PCR; TCRdb stores just in-frame clones and leaves some out. The sample has under 250,000 clones, 90% to 95% seen once; the top ten hold over 0.75%. These data belong to a study of blood T cell repertoires in COVID-19. Study background: Sample material is recorded as cDNA or gDNA derived from T cells, B-cell-depleted T cells, or PBMCs.

The sample comprised peripheral blood. The chain joins TRBV7-9 to TRBJ1-2; no clear D. This clonotype was obtained from a man aged 55 to 69 with COVID-19, enrolled during active disease. CDR3 DNA: TGTGCCAGCAGCGCCCCCGCCGGCTATGGCTACACCTTC. Its translation is CASSAPAGYGYTF.